This TCR delta chain was identified in a study of delta chains in infants with herpesvirus infections listed by TCRdb under 2023. Study-wide context: A Ugandan infant birth cohort was prospectively followed from birth to characterize gammadelta T cell responses to primary cytomegalovirus (CMV) infection. A public fetal Vdelta1/Vgamma8 gammadelta TCR clonotype was searched for in infants infected with CMV after birth. Using PBMC, gammadelta TCRs were sequenced for some 20 CMV-infected infants, one of whom was congenitally infected, and for fewer than 10 CMV-uninfected infants who had enough sample available. By approximate age, the infant blood samples fell into groups of 1.5, 4, 8 and 12 months. Belgian fetal and cord blood gammadelta TCR data that had been published previously were included solely for comparison and were not produced in this cohort. What the authors observed across the whole study: Presence of the public clonotype at levels below the detection limit might still occur in CMV-uninfected infants. Limitations noted by the authors included a small sample size and a lack of race- or environment-matched controls, because nearly all Ugandans acquire CMV before adulthood. Of 15 to 20 CMV-infected infants, several carried the public Vdelta1 clonotype: the congenitally infected infant plus three who were infected postnatally before 120 days of age. The public clonotype was found only at the first time point after infection and was absent in uninfected infants and in those infected after 120 days. Public-clonotype frequency among Vdelta1 cells appeared to be inversely correlated with age at infection and was observed to decay rapidly, seemingly without persisting beyond around two months.

Libraries were built with RT-PCR. To generate TCR cDNA, RNA from PBMC was reverse transcribed using SuperScript II together with primers specific for the gamma chain and the delta chain. cDNA was purified with AMPure XP beads, amplified, and indexed with Illumina adapters using the Nextera XT Index Kit. An Illumina MiSeq with a V2 300-cycle kit was used to sequence the gammadelta TCR libraries. In the paper's pipeline: Using MiXCR v2.1.12, CDR3 sequences were assembled, and reads were mapped onto D, J and V genes obtained from GenBank. VDJtools v1.2.1 was used to perform repertoire analyses of the CDR3 clonotypes. TCRdb reanalyzed the public reads with the CATT caller, and identical DNA sequences were merged afterwards. Clone size and V and J calls follow TCRdb, not the original study. This sample comprises under 3,500 delta-chain clones, approximately 32% of them detected only once. Roughly 7.4% of the sample belongs to the ten largest clones.

This clone is classified as medium-sized (0.01 to 0.1%). What this receptor recognizes is not known. No base quality information exists; no much larger clone differs at one position. In Kampala, Uganda, pregnant women receiving prenatal care were recruited and their infants were enrolled, and documentation of maternal HIV status was required. Home visits to families took place weekly, and collection of infant clinical information, oral swabs and peripheral blood began at 6 weeks of age and was repeated every 4 months after that. Blood was collected in heparin tubes, and PBMC were isolated by Ficoll-Paque density gradient centrifugation and cryopreserved. Its CDR3 holds 18 amino acids, cysteine through phenylalanine. CDR3 DNA is the only sequence kept; it has 54 bases, read in frame from the first base. V and J are trimmed by 2 bases and 1 base, and the gene matches miss 9 bases of the junction. CDR1 and CDR2 are drawn from the germline V gene: TSWWSYY, QGS.

The sequencing here drew on peripheral blood, taken at time point 3 of longitudinal follow-up. The sequence joins TRDV1 to TRDJ1; a stretch of 11 junction bases matches TRDD3. This receptor was obtained from a human donor who was a Ugandan infant, either HIV-exposed or HIV-unexposed (not recorded which). The CDR3 region: CALGELDGGYGITDKLIF. The DNA is TGTGCTCTTGGGGAATTGGATGGGGGATACGGTATCACCGATAAACTCATCTTT.